The clone carrying this T cell receptor beta chain was found many times. The data originate from a study of CD4 and CD8 cells across lung adenocarcinoma regions. TCRdb reprocessed the PCR reads via MiXCR and lists one record per CDR3 protein. The sample includes around 25,000 distinct CDR3 sequences, less than 60% seen only once; the top ten take roughly 50%. Trimming pared 2 bases from V and 8 bases from J, leaving 16 bases between. There are 15 residues in the CDR3. Germline V gives CDR1 SGHTA, CDR2 FQGNSA. Localized lung adenocarcinoma, a non-small cell lung cancer, affected the donors. The chain has TRBV7-2 and TRBJ2-1, with no clear D. Material: CD8+ T cells from the center of a lung tumor. The source is a male donor with lung adenocarcinoma. The CD4 and CD8 labels of this study may be unreliable. As DNA, the CDR3 is TGTGCCAGCAGCTTAATTCAGACAAGTAGGGATGAGCAGTTCTTC. This codes for CASSLIQTSRDEQFF.